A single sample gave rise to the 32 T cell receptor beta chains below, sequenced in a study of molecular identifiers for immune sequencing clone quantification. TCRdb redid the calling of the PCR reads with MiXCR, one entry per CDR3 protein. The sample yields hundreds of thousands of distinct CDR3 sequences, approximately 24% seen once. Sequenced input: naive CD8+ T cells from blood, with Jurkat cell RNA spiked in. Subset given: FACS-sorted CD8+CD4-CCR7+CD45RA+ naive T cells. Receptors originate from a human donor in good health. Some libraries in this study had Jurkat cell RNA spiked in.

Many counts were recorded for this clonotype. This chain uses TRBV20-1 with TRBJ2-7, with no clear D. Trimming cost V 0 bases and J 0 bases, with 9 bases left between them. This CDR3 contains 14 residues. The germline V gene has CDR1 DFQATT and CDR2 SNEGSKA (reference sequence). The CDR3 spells CSAREGPSSYEQYF. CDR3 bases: TGCAGTGCTAGAGAGGGTCCGAGCTCCTACGAGCAGTACTTC.

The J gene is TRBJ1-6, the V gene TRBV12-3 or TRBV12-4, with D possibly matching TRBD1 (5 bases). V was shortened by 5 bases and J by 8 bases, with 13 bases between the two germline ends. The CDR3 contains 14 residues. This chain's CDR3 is CASSIGGVDSPLHF. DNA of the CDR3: TGTGCCAGCAGTATTGGGGGGGTCGATTCACCCCTCCACTTT.

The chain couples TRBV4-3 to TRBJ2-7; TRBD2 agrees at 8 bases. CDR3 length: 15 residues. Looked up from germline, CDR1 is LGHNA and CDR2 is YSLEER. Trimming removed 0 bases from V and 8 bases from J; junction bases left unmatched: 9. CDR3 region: CASSQDFGGDGKQYF. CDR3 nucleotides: TGCGCCAGCAGCCAAGATTTCGGGGGGGATGGCAAGCAGTACTTC.

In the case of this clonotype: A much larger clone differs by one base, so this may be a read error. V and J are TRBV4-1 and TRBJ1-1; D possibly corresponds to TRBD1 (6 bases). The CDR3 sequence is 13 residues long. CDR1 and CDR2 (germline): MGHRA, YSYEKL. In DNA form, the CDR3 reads TGCGCCAGCGGCCAACAGGGTGACACTGAAGCTTTCTTT. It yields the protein CASGQQGDTEAFF.

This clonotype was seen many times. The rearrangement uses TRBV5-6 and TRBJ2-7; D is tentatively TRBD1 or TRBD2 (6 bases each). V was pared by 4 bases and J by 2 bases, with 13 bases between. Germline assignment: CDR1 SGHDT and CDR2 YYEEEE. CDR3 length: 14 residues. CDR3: CASSAGTTAYEQYF. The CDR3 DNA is TGTGCCAGCAGCGCGGGGACAACTGCCTACGAGCAGTACTTC.

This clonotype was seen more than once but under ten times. CDR3 DNA sequence: TGTGCCAGCACCCACTGGGGCCCGACCTACGAGCAGTACTTC. Its protein is CASTHWGPTYEQYF. The rearrangement joins TRBV11-2 to TRBJ2-7, with D tentatively TRBD1 (5 bases). The CDR3 runs 14 residues. Trimming took off 7 bases at V and 2 bases at J, with 15 bases between the two ends. Germline loops: CDR1 SGHAT, CDR2 FQNNGV.

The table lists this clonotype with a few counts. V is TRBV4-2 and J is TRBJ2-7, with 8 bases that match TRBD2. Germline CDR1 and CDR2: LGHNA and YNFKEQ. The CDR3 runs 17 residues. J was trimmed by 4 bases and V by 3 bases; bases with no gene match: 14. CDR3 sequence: CASSQTTGGARGYEQYF. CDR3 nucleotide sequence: TGTGCCAGCAGCCAGACGACGGGGGGGGCGCGCGGTTACGAGCAGTACTTC.

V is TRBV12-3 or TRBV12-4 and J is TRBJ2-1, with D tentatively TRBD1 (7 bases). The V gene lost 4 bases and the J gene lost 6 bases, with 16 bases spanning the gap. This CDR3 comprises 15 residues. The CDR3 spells CASSSQGGPANEQFF. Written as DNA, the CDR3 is TGTGCCAGCAGTTCCCAGGGGGGCCCCGCCAATGAGCAGTTCTTC.

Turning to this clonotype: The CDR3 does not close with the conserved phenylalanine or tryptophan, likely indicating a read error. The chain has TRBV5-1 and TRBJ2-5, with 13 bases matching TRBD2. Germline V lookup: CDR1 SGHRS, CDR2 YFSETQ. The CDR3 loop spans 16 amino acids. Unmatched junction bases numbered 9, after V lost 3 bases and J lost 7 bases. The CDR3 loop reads CASSSTSGGTGGTQYL. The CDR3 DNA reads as TGCGCCAGCAGCTCGACTAGCGGGGGGACCGGAGGGACCCAGTACCTC.

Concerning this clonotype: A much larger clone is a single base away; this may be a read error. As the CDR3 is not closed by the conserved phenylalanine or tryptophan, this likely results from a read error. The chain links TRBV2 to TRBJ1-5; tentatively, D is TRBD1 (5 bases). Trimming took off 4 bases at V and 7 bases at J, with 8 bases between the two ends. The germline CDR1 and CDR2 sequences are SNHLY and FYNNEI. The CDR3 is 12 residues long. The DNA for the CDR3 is TGTGCCAGCAGTGTCAGGGTCCAGCCCCAGCATTCT. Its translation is CASSVRVQPQHS.

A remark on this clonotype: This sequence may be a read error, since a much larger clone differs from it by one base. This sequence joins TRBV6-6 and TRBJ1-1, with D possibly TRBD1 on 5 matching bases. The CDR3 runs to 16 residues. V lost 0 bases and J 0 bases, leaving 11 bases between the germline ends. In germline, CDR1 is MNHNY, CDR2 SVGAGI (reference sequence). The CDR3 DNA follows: TGTGCCAGCAGTTACTCGACAGAACGAATGAACACTGAAGCTTTCTTT. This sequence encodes CASSYSTERMNTEAFF.

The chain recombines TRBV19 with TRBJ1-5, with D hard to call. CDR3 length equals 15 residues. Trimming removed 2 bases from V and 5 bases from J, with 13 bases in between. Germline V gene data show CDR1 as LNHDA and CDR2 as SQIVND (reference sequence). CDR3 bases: TGTGCCAGTAGTATAATGGGAGGGTTTCATCAGCCCCAGCATTTT. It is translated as CASSIMGGFHQPQHF.

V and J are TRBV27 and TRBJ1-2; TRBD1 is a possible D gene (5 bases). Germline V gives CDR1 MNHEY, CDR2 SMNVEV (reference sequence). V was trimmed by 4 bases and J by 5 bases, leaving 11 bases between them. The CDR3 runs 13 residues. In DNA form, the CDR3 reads TGTGCCAGCAGTTCCGGAGGGGTTTATGGCTACACCTTC. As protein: CASSSGGVYGYTF.

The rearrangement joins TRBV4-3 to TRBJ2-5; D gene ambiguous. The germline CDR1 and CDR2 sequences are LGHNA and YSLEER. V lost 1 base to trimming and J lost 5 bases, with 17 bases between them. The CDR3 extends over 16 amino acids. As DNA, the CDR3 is TGCGCCAGCAGCCAAGGTAGAGCCCAGAGGTCGGAGACCCAGTACTTC. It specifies CASSQGRAQRSETQYF.

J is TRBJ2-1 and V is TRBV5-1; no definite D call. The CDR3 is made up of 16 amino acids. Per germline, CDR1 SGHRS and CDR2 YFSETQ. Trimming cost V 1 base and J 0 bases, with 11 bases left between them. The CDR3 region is CASSLKVRSSYNEQFF. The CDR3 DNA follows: TGCGCCAGCAGCTTGAAAGTCAGGAGCTCCTACAATGAGCAGTTCTTC. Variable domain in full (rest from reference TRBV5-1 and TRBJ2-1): KAGVTQTPRYLIKTRGQQVTLSCSPISGHRSVSWYQQTPGQGLQFLFEYFSETQRNKGNFPGRFSGRQFSNSRSEMNVSTLELGDSALYLCASSLKVRSSYNEQFFGPGTRLTVL.

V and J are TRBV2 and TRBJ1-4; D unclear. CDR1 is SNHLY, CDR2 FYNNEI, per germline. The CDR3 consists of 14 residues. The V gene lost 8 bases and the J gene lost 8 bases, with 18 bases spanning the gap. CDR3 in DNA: TGTGCCAGCTCCATTGAATGGGGAGACGAAAAACTGTTTTTT. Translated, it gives CASSIEWGDEKLFF.

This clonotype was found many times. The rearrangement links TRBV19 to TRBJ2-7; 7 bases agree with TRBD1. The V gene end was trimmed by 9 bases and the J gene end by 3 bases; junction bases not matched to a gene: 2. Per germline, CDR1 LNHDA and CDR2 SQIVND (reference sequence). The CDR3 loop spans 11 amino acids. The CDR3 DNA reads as TGTGCCAGCAGACAGGGCTACGAGCAGTACTTC. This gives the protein CASRQGYEQYF.

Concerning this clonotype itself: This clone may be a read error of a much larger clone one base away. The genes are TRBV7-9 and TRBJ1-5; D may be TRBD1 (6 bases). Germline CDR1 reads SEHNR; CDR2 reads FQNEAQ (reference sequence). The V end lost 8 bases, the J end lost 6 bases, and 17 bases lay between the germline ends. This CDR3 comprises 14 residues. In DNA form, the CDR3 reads TGTGCCAGCGGCTCCACAGGGAATCGTCAGCCCCAGCATTTT. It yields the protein CASGSTGNRQPQHF.

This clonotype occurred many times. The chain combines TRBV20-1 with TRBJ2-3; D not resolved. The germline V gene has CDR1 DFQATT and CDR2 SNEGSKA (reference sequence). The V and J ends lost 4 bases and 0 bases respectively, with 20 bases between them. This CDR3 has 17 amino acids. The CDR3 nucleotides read TGCAGTGCTAACCCCTCCCTCGAACCAACCAGCACAGATACGCAGTATTTT. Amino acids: CSANPSLEPTSTDTQYF.

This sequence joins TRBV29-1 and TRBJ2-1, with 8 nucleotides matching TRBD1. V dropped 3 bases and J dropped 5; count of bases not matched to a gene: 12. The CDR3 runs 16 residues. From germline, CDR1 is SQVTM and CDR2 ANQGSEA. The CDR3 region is CSVDHSGTGFDNEQFF. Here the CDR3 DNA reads TGCAGCGTTGACCACTCCGGGACAGGTTTCGACAATGAGCAGTTCTTC.

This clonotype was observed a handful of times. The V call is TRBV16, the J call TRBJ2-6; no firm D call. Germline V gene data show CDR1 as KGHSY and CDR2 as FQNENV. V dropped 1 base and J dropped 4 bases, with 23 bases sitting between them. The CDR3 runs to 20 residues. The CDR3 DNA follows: TGTGCCAGCAGCCAATGGGCAGATTTGGGATCCTTAGAGGGGGCCAACGTCCTGACTTTC. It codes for CASSQWADLGSLEGANVLTF.

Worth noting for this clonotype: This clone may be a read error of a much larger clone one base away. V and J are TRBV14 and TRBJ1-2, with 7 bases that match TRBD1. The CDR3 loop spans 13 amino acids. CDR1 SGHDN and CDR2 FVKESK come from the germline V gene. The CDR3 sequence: CASSQASGGGYAF. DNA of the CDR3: TGTGCCAGCAGCCAAGCGTCAGGGGGAGGCTACGCCTTC.

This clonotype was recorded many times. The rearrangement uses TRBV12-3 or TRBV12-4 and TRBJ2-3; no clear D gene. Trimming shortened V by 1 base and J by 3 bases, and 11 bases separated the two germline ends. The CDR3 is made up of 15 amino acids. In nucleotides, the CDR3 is TGTGCCAGCAGTTTAGGCCCGGGCTATACAGATACGCAGTATTTT. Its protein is CASSLGPGYTDTQYF.

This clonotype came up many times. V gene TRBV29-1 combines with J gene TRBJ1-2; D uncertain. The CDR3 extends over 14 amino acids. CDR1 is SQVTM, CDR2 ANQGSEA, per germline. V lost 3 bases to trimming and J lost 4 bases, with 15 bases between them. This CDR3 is CSVDRKPVSYGYTF. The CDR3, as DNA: TGCAGCGTTGACAGAAAACCAGTGAGCTATGGCTACACCTTC.

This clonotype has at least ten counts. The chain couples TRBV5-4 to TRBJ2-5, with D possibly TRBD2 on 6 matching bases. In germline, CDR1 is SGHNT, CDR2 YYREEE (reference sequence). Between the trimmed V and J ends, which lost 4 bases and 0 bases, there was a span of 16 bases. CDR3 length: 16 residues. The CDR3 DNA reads TGTGCCAGCAGCCTAAGTAGCGGAGTGTACCAAGAGACCCAGTACTTC. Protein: CASSLSSGVYQETQYF.

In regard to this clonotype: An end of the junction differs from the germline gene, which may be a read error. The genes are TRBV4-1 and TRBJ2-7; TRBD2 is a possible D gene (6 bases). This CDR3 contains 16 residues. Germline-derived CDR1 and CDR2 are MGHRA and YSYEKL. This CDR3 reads CAGSPGTSRATYEQYF. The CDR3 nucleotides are TGCGCCGGCAGCCCGGGTACTAGCAGGGCGACCTACGAGCAGTACTTC.

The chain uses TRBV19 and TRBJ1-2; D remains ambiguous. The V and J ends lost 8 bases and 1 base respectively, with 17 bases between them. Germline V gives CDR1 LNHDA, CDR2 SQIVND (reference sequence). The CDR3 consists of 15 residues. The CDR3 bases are TGTGCCAGTGCAACCTCCTGGAAGAATAACTATGGCTACACCTTC. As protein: CASATSWKNNYGYTF.

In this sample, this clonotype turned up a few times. The CDR3 DNA sequence: TGTGCCAGCAGCTTTTCAGGGGGCTTTAGTTCACCCCTCCACTTT. Its protein is CASSFSGGFSSPLHF. The chain is built from TRBV7-2 and TRBJ1-6; 8 positions agree with TRBD1. The germline V gene encodes CDR1 SGHTA and CDR2 FQGNSA. V gave up 3 bases and J gave up 9 bases; unmatched junction bases: 7. CDR3 length equals 15 residues.

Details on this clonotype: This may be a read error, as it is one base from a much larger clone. CDR3 region: CASTVSGWAEALF. The CDR3 DNA reads as TGTGCCAGCACCGTATCGGGTTGGGCTGAAGCTCTCTTT. V is TRBV6-2 or TRBV6-3 and J is TRBJ1-1; D not resolved. Germline V lookup: CDR1 MNHEY, CDR2 SVGEGT. CDR3 length: 13 residues.

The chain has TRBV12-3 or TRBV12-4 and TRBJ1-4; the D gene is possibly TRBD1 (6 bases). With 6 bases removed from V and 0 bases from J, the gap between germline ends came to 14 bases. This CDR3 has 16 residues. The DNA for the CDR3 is TGTGCCAGCAGGTCCTGGGAGGGGGCAACTAATGAAAAACTGTTTTTT. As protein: CASRSWEGATNEKLFF.

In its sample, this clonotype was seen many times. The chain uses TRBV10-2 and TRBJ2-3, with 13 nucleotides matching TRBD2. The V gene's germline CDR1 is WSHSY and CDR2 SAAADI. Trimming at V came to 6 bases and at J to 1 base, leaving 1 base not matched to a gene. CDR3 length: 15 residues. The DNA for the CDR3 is TGCGCCAGCAGCGGGACTAGCGGGGGCACAGATACGCAGTATTTT. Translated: CASSGTSGGTDTQYF.

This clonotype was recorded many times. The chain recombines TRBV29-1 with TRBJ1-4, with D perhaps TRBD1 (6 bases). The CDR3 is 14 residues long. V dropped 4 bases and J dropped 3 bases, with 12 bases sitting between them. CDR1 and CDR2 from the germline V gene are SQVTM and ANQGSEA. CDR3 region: CSVGGTSANEKLFF. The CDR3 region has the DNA TGCAGCGTTGGAGGGACAAGTGCTAATGAAAAACTGTTTTTT.